The entry that follows covers one TCR beta chain sequence. The investigators amplified TCR beta CDR3 regions from RNA transcripts. Researchers ran a first-round RT-PCR on the TCR CDR3 using the HTBI primer set. TCRdb redid the calling of the multiplex PCR reads with MiXCR, one entry per CDR3 protein. The sample carries about 96,000 distinct CDR3 sequences, about half recorded once. Pregnant or lactating patients were excluded, as were those with uncontrolled infection or other autoimmune disease. Trimming removed 5 bases from V and 4 bases from J, with 17 bases in between. The germline V gene has CDR1 SGHTA and CDR2 FQGTGA. The CDR3 is 16 amino acids. The data belong to a study of T cells in Graves' hyperthyroidism and ophthalmopathy.

The sequence derives from a woman between 40 and 50 years old with Graves' hyperthyroidism. The chain employs TRBV7-3 and TRBJ2-2; perhaps TRBD2 as D (5 bases). The sample consisted of blood. Here the CDR3 reads CASSDQEARVTGELFF. The CDR3 DNA reads TGTGCCAGCAGCGACCAGGAGGCGCGGGTCACCGGGGAGCTGTTTTTT.